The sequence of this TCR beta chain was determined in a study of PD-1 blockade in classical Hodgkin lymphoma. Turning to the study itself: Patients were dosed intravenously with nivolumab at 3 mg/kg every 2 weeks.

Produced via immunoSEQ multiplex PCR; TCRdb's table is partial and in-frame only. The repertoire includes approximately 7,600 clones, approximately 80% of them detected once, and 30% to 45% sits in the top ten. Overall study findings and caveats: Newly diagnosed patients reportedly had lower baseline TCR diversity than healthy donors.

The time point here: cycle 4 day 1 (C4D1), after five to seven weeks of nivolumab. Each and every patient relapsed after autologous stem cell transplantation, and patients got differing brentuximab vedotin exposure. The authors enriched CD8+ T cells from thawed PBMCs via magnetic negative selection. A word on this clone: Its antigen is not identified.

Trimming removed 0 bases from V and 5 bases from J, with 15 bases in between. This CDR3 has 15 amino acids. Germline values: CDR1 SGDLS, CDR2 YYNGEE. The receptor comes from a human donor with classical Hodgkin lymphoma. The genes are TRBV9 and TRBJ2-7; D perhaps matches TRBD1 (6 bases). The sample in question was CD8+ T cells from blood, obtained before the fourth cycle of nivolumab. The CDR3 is CASSVGAGVKNEQYF. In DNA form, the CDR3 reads TGTGCCAGCAGCGTAGGGGCAGGGGTAAAAAACGAGCAGTACTTC.